The present entry profiles one T cell receptor (beta chain) with its context. Its antigen remains undetermined. No base qualities exist here, and no much larger clone lies one base off it. This entry belongs to a study of blood T cells in healthy people across ages (dated by TCRdb to between 2014 and 2017). Study-wide context: Template switching captured roughly one uniquely barcoded TCR beta cDNA molecule per two T cells in model experiments. The study measured age-related changes in TCR beta repertoire diversity using deep sequencing normalized with unique cDNA molecular identifiers. Donors of different ages were randomly distributed across sequencing lanes to avoid experimental bias. The donors were divided into four age groups: young (average 16 years), middle-aged (about 39), aged (about 60) and long-lived (around 80). Using the same blood draw, the study looked at two additional independent replicas of 1 million unique cDNA reads for two donors, one aged 18 to 29 and the other aged 80 or older.

Donors were a few dozen systemically healthy Caucasian individuals from Russia aged about 6 to 100 years. Each donor gave roughly 11 milliliters of peripheral blood, drawn into EDTA-treated Vacutainer tubes. Ficoll-Paque density-gradient centrifugation was used to isolate PBMCs, with at least 7 million per sample. Trizol reagent was used to extract total RNA from the PBMCs, yielding at least 6 micrograms per sample. The percentages of naive CD45RAhigh/CD27high T cells were determined by flow cytometry on a PBMC aliquot from every donor. CDR1 ENHRY and CDR2 SYGVKD are derived from the germline V gene. V is shortened by 2 bases, J by 7 bases, and the region joining them spans 9 bases. The CDR3 spans 12 residues, from the cysteine through the phenylalanine. Only the CDR3 region is kept as DNA, spanning 36 bases read in frame from base 1. The investigation overall reported the following: A strong correlation was found between observed TCR beta diversity and the percentage of naive T cells measured by flow cytometry. Donor CMV infection status was unknown, potentially confounding age-related changes in expanded clonotypes. Since profiling was done on bulk unsorted PBMCs, naive and antigen-experienced compartments could not be conclusively compared. Total diversity estimates from one million sequenced T cells were considered lower bounds and underestimates. Compared with the aged group, the long-lived group had more naive CD4+ T cells, fewer expanded clones and increased TCR diversity, a pattern suggesting age selection. Observed TCR beta diversity per million T cells fell roughly linearly with age, and a significant reduction was already apparent by age roughly 41.

To prepare the library, 5' RACE was applied. The run used an Illumina HiSeq 2500. A second PCR of about 6 to 11 cycles was run with a J-beta primer mix and a sample-barcoded 5' primer. A unique molecular identifier was introduced onto each TCR beta cDNA molecule by a template-switch 5' adaptor carrying 12 random nucleotides. Each sample yielded at least 2.5 million CDR3-containing paired-end reads. First-strand cDNA synthesis was performed from all RNA using the Mint cDNA synthesis kit, with priming by a TRBC-specific oligonucleotide. Following uracil-DNA glycosylase treatment, a first 18-cycle PCR with universal primers M1SS and BC2_uni_R was performed on all cDNA. As for how the authors treated the data: Each sample was normalized by randomly selecting 1 million high-quality reads, each carrying a distinct molecular identifier. Instead of being binned into consensus sequences, reads that shared molecular identifiers were thrown out. MiTCR, set to a Q25 quality threshold and the strictest error-elimination algorithm, was used for CDR3 identification, clonotype clustering and error correction. A nonparametric unseen species model with Euler transformation was used to estimate a lower bound on total TCR beta diversity. The public reads were reanalyzed by TCRdb: fastp trimming at Q25, MiXCR alignment, in-frame beta chains only. Each CDR3 protein gets just one entry, which takes the most common genes and DNA from the rows behind it. TCRdb, rather than the study authors, made the V and J calls. The sample yields around 780,000 distinct CDR3 sequences; around three fifths were counted once. Under 30% of the sample comes from the top ten.

This TCR derives from a man aged 40-49 years in good health. The sequenced material came from blood. This chain joins TRBV10-3 to TRBJ2-7, with the D gene uncertain. The CDR3 sequence is CAISETYNEQYF. The DNA reads TGTGCCATCAGTGAGACGTACAATGAGCAGTACTTC.